Included here is one T cell receptor beta chain sequence, with context. The data belong to a study of blood T cell repertoires in COVID-19. Across the study: PBMCs, B-cell-depleted T cells, or T cells were the source of the cDNA or gDNA that made up the material.

Repertoires were generated with immunoSEQ multiplex PCR, while TCRdb's copy carries only in-frame clones and drops some. The table lists roughly 30,000 clones, around 90% of them singletons. This CDR3 has 13 residues. Germline V lookup: CDR1 SGHNT, CDR2 YYREEE (reference sequence). Losses at the gene ends were 4 bases for V and 3 bases for J; bases not matched to a gene: 2. The specimen sequenced was peripheral blood. This sequence joins TRBV5-4 and TRBJ1-1; 8 nucleotides match TRBD1. This clonotype was sampled from a human donor in a cohort sampled during active COVID-19. CDR3 loop: CASSPDRDTEAFF. In nucleotides, the CDR3 is TGTGCCAGCAGCCCGGACAGGGACACTGAAGCTTTCTTT. Full variable domain (remainder filled in from reference TRBV5-4 and TRBJ1-1): ETGVTQSPTHLIKTRGQQVTLRCSSQSGHNTVSWYQQALGQGPQFIFQYYREEENGRGNFPPRFSGLQFPNYSSELNVNALELDDSALYLCASSPDRDTEAFFGQGTRLTVV.